Sequencing of this T cell receptor (beta chain) was carried out in a study of cytomegalovirus exposure and HLA in healthy donors. Study observations and caveats: The study listed roughly 150 cytomegalovirus-associated TCR beta chains.

Donors in the study were healthy people who gave bone marrow. This clone was observed a handful of times. The target antigen is unknown. The PCR employed 60 Vbeta primers together with 13 Jbeta primers. In the original workflow: Roughly 11 million shared chains were among the 80 million or so unique TCR beta chains that a later analysis counted. TCRdb keeps only in-frame clones here, not all; method: immunoSEQ multiplex PCR. The V and J calls and clone size were taken over from that table, and D and trimming were inferred from the DNA. The profile shows 150,000 to 200,000 clones, about 80% of them singletons. Sequenced input: PBMCs. This clonotype originated in a man between 18 and 29 years old in good health and CMV-seropositive.

Here the CDR3 reads CASSQGRDTQYF. The CDR3 DNA reads TGCGCCAGCAGTCAGGGTCGTGATACGCAGTATTTT. The gene calls are TRBV5-1 and TRBJ2-3, with D tentatively TRBD1 (5 bases). The CDR3 spans 12 residues. Germline values: CDR1 SGHRS, CDR2 YFSETQ. With 5 bases removed from V and 6 bases from J, the gap between germline ends came to 10 bases.